Detailed here is one TCR beta chain. This clonotype appeared a few times. Its antigen target is currently unknown. Per-base qualities were not stored, and no clone one base away is much larger. The library was generated by 5' RACE. TCRdb names NextSeq 500 as the instrument used. In the TCR library protocol, unique molecular identifiers were attached to individual cDNA molecules to correct for PCR bias and sequencing error. Sequencing covered both TCR alpha and beta chains, and within each sample the abundances of alpha and beta sequences were tightly co-correlated. Per the source publication's procedure: Decombinator V4 was used to annotate TCR sequences for V gene, J gene and CDR3. TCRs were defined as expanded if a significant change between any two time points was detected under a Poisson model with p below 0.0001. TCR abundances were normalised to the total number of TCRs sequenced per sample and were expressed as counts per million. MAIT TCRs were defined by TRAV1-2 paired with TRAJ12, TRAJ20 or TRAJ33, and iNKT TCRs by TRAV10 paired with TRAJ18. A search of VDJdb, accessed on 1 November 2021, was run for TCRs annotated to CMV, EBV and SARS-CoV-2, with TCRs annotated for multiple antigens excluded. In TCRdb, the public reads were trimmed at Q25 with fastp and aligned with MiXCR, with productive beta chains retained. Rows with one shared CDR3 protein collapse into an entry with the most common genes and DNA. V and J calls and clone size were set by TCRdb, not the authors. The sample profile shows roughly 93,000 distinct CDR3 sequences; 9.5% to 11% of them were found once. 5.1% of the sample comes from the top ten.

This was a case-control study nested in a cohort of healthcare workers in London, UK, who had nasopharyngeal swab PCR tests and blood samples taken every week. Healthcare workers were recruited during the week of the UK lockdown, between 23 and 31 March 2020, and followed weekly for up to roughly 15 weeks. The source of the sample is a study of early T cells in non-severe SARS-CoV-2 infection (dated by TCRdb to about 2021). General notes on the study: TCR sequencing used bulk RNA from unsorted whole blood, so alpha and beta chains could not be paired. The paper as a whole reports these results and caveats: Matching against VDJdb was skewed toward anti-spike CD8 responses, likely underestimated virus-specific expansions, and missed private and CD4 specificities.

The junction shows trimming of 0 bases on V and 0 bases on J, plus 10 bases between the germline ends. CDR1 and CDR2 are read off the germline V gene as SGHRS and YFSETQ. CDR3 length: 16 amino acids, cysteine to phenylalanine. The entry retains the CDR3 DNA only, 48 bases that are in frame from base 1. The rearrangement combines TRBV5-1 with TRBJ1-3; tentative D gene TRBD1, with 5 bases matching. The specimen was whole blood. This TCR came from an adult who was a healthcare worker with PCR-confirmed SARS-CoV-2 infection or an uninfected control (not recorded which). The nucleotide sequence is TGCGCCAGCAGCTTGGCCGGGGCATTCTCTGGAAACACCATATATTTT. This codes for CASSLAGAFSGNTIYF.